This TCR beta chain was sequenced in a study of blood T cell repertoires in COVID-19. As for the study in general: Acute-phase and convalescent COVID-19 samples originated in the United States, Italy and Spain. From T cells, B-cell-depleted T cells, or PBMCs came the material, which was cDNA or gDNA.

Original handling: Amplified reference gene primers provided the basis for estimating nucleated cell counts. Profiling relied on immunoSEQ multiplex PCR, and the TCRdb table lists in-frame clones only, not all of them. V and J calls and clone size come straight from that table; D and trimming were deduced from the DNA. The sample yields roughly 100,000 clones, more than 85% seen once. The TCR was taken from a human donor in a cohort sampled during active COVID-19. What was sequenced was peripheral blood.

CDR3 region: CASSSRYGYTF. The CDR3 DNA reads as TGTGCCAGCAGCAGTCGATATGGCTACACCTTC. The rearrangement uses TRBV6-5 and TRBJ1-2; D gene uncertain. The germline V and J ends were trimmed by 6 bases and 5 bases, with 7 bases remaining between them. Per germline, CDR1 MNHEY and CDR2 SVGAGI. The CDR3 loop spans 11 amino acids.